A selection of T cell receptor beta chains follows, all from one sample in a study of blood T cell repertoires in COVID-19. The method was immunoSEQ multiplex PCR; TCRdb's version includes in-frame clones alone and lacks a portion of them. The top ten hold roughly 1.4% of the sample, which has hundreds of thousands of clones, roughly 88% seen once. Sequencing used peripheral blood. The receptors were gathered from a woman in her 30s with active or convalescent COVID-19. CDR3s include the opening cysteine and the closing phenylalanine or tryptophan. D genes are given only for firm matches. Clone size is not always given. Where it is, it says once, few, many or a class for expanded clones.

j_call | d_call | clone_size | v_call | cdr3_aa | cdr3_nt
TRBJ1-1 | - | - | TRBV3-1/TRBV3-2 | CASSQNYRERAEAFF | TGTGCCAGCAGCCAAAACTACAGGGAAAGGGCTGAAGCTTTCTTT
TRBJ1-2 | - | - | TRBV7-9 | CASSLSGKDGYTF | TGTGCCAGCAGCTTATCCGGGAAGGATGGCTACACCTTC
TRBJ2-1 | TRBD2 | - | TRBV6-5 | CASSLAGGPGNEQFF | TGTGCCAGTTCCTTAGCGGGGGGGCCTGGAAATGAGCAGTTCTTC
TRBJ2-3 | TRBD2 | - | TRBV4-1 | CASSQEPGLAGGRSDTQYF | TGCGCCAGCAGCCAAGAACCGGGACTAGCGGGGGGGCGGTCAGATACGCAGTATTTT
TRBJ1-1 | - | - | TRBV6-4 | CASSEGENTEAFF | TGTGCCAGCAGTGAGGGCGAGAACACTGAAGCTTTCTTT
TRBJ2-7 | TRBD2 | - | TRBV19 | CASSIVGGPYEQYF | TGTGCCAGTAGTATAGTGGGAGGGCCCTACGAGCAGTACTTC
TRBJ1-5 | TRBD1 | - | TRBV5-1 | CASSIDGQGNQPQHF | TGCGCCAGCAGCATTGATGGACAGGGGAATCAGCCCCAGCATTTT
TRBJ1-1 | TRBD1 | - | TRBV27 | CASSHYLGQGGNTEAFF | TGTGCCAGCAGCCATTATCTGGGACAGGGAGGCAACACTGAAGCTTTCTTT
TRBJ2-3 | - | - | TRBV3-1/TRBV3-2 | CASSQEGAPDTQYF | TGTGCCAGCAGCCAAGAGGGGGCCCCAGATACGCAGTATTTT
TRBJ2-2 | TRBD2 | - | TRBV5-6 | CASSSGGFFAGELFF | TGTGCCAGCAGCAGCGGGGGTTTCTTCGCCGGGGAGCTGTTTTTT
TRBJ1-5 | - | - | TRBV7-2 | CASSSDWGNQPQHF | TGTGCCAGCAGCTCAGACTGGGGCAATCAGCCCCAGCATTTT
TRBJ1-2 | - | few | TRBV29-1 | CSVERQDYYGYTF | TGCAGCGTTGAAAGACAGGACTACTATGGCTACACCTTC
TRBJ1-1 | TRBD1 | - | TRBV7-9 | CASSQRQGNTEAFF | TGTGCCAGCAGCCAGCGACAGGGTAACACTGAAGCTTTCTTT
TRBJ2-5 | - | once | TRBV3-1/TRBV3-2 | CASSRPVVGGQETQYF | TGTGCCAGCAGCCGCCCCGTGGTCGGGGGCCAAGAGACCCAGTACTTC
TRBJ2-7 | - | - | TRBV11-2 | CASSHGLPYEQYF | TGTGCCAGCAGCCATGGACTTCCCTACGAGCAGTACTTC
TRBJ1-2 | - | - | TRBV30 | CAWSGRLYGYTF | TGTGCCTGGAGTGGCAGACTTTATGGCTACACCTTC
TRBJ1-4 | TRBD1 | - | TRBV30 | CAGSEGAGEKLFF | TGTGCTGGATCGGAGGGGGCTGGAGAAAAACTGTTTTTT
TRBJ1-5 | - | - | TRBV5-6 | CASSLGQVVHQPQHF | TGTGCCAGCAGCTTGGGACAGGTCGTACATCAGCCCCAGCATTTT
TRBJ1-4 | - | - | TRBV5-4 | CASSLSLGSNEKLFF | TGTGCCAGCAGCTTGAGCCTGGGCTCGAATGAAAAACTGTTTTTT
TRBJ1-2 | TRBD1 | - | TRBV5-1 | CASSLVSGGNYGYTF | TGCGCCAGCAGCTTGGTATCAGGGGGCAACTATGGCTACACCTTC
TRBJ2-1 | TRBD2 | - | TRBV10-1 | CASSESRDYVQFF | TGCGCCAGCAGTGAGTCCCGGGACTACGTGCAGTTCTTC